This TCR beta chain derives from a study of cytomegalovirus exposure and HLA in healthy donors. Study in general: A data release that came early held some 84 million unique TCRs from HLA-typed donors.

With 60 Vbeta and 13 Jbeta primers, the PCR was carried out. Sequencing was performed with immunoSEQ multiplex PCR; in TCRdb, only in-frame clones are kept and a portion is missing. The sample lists 100,000 to 150,000 clones; approximately 75% were seen once. Germline V gene lookup returns CDR1 MNHEY and CDR2 SVGAGI. The germline V and J ends were trimmed by 6 bases and 2 bases, with 17 bases remaining between them. The CDR3 covers 15 residues. It was healthy bone marrow donors who served as donors. The chain joins TRBV6-5 to TRBJ2-7; weak D call: TRBD2 (5 bases). The sequence derives from a woman in her forties or fifties in good health and CMV-seronegative. The source material was PBMCs. CDR3 DNA sequence: TGTGCCAGCAGGACCCTGGCGGGTGGGCCCTACGAGCAGTACTTC. Protein sequence: CASRTLAGGPYEQYF.